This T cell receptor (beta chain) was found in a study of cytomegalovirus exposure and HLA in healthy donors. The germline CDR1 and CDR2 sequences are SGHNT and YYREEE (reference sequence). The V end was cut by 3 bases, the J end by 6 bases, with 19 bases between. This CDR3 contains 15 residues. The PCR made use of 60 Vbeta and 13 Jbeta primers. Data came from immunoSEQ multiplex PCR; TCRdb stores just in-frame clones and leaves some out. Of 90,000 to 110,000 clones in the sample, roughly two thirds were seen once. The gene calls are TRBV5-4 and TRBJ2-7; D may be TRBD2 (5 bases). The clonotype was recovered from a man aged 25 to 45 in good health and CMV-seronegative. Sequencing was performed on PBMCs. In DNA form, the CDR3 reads TGTGCCAGCAGCTCCGCCCGGGCCTCCAGCGGCGAGCAGTACTTC. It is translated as CASSSARASSGEQYF.